The rows below give T cell receptor beta chains drawn from one sample of a study of T cell repertoires in cytomegalovirus infection. TCRdb re-called the reads through MiXCR, storing one row per CDR3 protein. The sample carries fewer than 550,000 distinct CDR3 sequences, 16% recorded once. The specimen sequenced was CD8+ T cells from PBMCs. These receptor sequences come from a human donor in good health (CMV status not recorded). Some clones in this sample may be carry-over from other donors' samples. The conserved cysteine and the conserved F or W are not part of the CDR3 here. Each record gives: V gene, J gene, CDR3 protein.

TRBV2,TRBJ1-2,ASPMRTENANYGYT
TRBV5-1,TRBJ2-7,ASSLYGTSVYEQY
TRBV6-1,TRBJ1-3,ASGPQGGNTIY
TRBV14,TRBJ1-2,ASSQDLGGANYGYT
TRBV29-1,TRBJ1-1,SVSTTVNTEAF
TRBV5-8,TRBJ2-3,ASTLQGAGTDTQY
TRBV23-1,TRBJ1-5,ASSQFIGGRAWPQH
TRBV3-1,TRBJ2-4,ASSQEAPLSSAKNIQY
TRBV28,TRBJ2-7,ASTGLAGLSPPYEQY
TRBV30,TRBJ2-1,AWSVLADINEQF
TRBV29-1,TRBJ2-1,SVVGGETSNEQF
TRBV7-9,TRBJ2-2,ATMTGELF
TRBV4-1,TRBJ2-2,ASSLFGDPTGELF
TRBV28,TRBJ2-1,ASSLNSIPANEQF
TRBV7-9,TRBJ2-5,ASSFLEQETQY
TRBV9,TRBJ2-7,ASSDRDRTYEQY
TRBV7-8,TRBJ1-1,ASSKLTGASTEAF
TRBV4-2,TRBJ2-1,ASSPRTSLNEQF
TRBV5-8,TRBJ1-4,ASSSHRVSTNEKLF
TRBV2,TRBJ2-1,ASSDGRDGTRRNEQF